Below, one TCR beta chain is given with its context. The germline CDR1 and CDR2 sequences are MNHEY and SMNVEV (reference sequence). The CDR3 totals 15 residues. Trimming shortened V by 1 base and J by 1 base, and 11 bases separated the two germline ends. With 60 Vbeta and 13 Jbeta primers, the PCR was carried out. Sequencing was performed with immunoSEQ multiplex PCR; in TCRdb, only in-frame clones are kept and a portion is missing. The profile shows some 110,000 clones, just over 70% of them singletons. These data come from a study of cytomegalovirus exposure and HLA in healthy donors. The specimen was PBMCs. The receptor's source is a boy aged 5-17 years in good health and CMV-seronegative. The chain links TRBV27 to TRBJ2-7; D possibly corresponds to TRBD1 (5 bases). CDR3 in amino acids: CASSLFRQGSYEQYF. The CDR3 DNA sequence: TGTGCCAGCAGTTTATTTAGGCAGGGATCCTACGAGCAGTACTTC.